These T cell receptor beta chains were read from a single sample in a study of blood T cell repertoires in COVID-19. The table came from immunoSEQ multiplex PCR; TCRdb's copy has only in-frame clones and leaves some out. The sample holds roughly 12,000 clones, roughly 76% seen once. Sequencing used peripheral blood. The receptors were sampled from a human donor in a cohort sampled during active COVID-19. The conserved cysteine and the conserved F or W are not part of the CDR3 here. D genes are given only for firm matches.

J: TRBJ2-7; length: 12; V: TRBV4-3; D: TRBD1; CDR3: ASSQGTGLYEQY
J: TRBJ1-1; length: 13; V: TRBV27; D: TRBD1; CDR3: ASSSPAGGVTEAF
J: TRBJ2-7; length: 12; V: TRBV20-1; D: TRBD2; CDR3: SASHPGTSGEQY
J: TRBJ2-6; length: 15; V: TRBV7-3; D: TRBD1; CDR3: ASSLEGQGAWANVLT
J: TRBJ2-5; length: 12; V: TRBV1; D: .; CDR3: TSSRDRGAETQY
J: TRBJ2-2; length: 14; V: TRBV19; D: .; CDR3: ASSIVRGQGTGELF
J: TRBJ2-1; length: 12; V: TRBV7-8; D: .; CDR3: ASSLGSLNNEQF
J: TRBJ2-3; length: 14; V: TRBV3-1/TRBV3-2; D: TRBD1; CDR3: ASSSADRGVTDTQY
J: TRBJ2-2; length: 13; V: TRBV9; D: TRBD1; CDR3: ASSVVTGGTGELF
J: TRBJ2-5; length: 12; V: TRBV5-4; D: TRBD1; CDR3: ASSLIQGAETQY
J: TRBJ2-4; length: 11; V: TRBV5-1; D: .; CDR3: ASSFSSENIQY
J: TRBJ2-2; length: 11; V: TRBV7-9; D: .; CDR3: ASSLLTTGELF
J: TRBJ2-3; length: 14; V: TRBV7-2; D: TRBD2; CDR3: ASSFLGLASTDTQY
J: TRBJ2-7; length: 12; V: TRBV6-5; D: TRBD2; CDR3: ASGPGTNSYEQY
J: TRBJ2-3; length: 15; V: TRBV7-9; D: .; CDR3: ASSPRLVGWGTDTQY
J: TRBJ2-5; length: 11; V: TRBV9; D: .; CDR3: ASSVGGLETQY